Each of the 29 T cell receptor beta chains below was sequenced from the same sample in a study of cytomegalovirus exposure and HLA in healthy donors. PCR used 60 Vbeta primers and 13 Jbeta primers. Only in-frame clones appear in the TCRdb table, and some are missing; sequencing was by immunoSEQ multiplex PCR. Of 70,000 to 95,000 clones in the sample, around 82% are singletons; the top ten hold over 2%. The sample comprised PBMCs. These receptors were collected from a man aged 18 to 29 in good health and CMV-seronegative.

The chain employs TRBV4-2 and TRBJ1-6, with TRBD1 matching 9 bases. CDR1 is LGHNA and CDR2 is YNFKEQ in the germline V gene. The J segment lost 9 bases and the V segment lost 4 bases, leaving 19 bases of the junction unmatched. The CDR3 spans 19 residues. The CDR3 loop reads CASSLAGTGNGASGSPLHF. The CDR3 DNA reads as TGTGCCAGCAGCCTTGCCGGGACAGGGAATGGAGCGAGTGGTTCACCCCTCCACTTT.

The chain links TRBV5-4 to TRBJ1-2; 10 bases agree with TRBD1. Germline trimming cut 5 bases from V and 8 bases from J; bases unmatched to any gene: 9. The CDR3 totals 14 residues. Germline assignment: CDR1 SGHNT and CDR2 YYREEE (reference sequence). Here the CDR3 DNA reads TGTGCCAGCAGGCCCGGACAGGGGGATTGGGGCTACACCTTC. Its translation: CASRPGQGDWGYTF. The full variable domain, its missing parts supplied by reference TRBV5-4 and TRBJ1-2, is ETGVTQSPTHLIKTRGQQVTLRCSSQSGHNTVSWYQQALGQGPQFIFQYYREEENGRGNFPPRFSGLQFPNYSSELNVNALELDDSALYLCASRPGQGDWGYTFGSGTRLTVV.

CDR3 loop: CASSVQGGGGTGGVQPQHF. The DNA for the CDR3 is TGTGCCAGCAGTGTTCAGGGGGGGGGCGGGACAGGAGGGGTTCAGCCCCAGCATTTT. The gene calls are TRBV2 and TRBJ1-5; 8 bases are a match to TRBD1. The CDR3 length is 19 residues. Germline trimming cut 4 bases from V and 6 bases from J; bases unmatched to any gene: 20. In germline, CDR1 is SNHLY, CDR2 FYNNEI.

As regards this clone: This same CDR3 is encoded by further DNA sequences in the sample. Written as DNA, the CDR3 is TGCGCCAGCAGCCCTAGCGGGGGGGCAGAGACCCAGTACTTC. It yields the protein CASSPSGGAETQYF. The chain is built from TRBV5-1 and TRBJ2-5; 12 positions agree with TRBD2. The CDR3 contains 14 residues. CDR1 and CDR2 from the germline V gene are SGHRS and YFSETQ. With V trimmed by 4 bases and J by 4 bases, 2 bases remained unmatched.

The rearrangement joins TRBV11-2 to TRBJ2-5; 8 positions match TRBD2. CDR1 is SGHAT and CDR2 is FQNNGV in the germline V gene. The CDR3 is 13 amino acids. V shed 6 bases, J shed 7 bases, and the junction held 7 bases outside the gene matches. The CDR3 DNA reads as TGTGCCAGCAGTCTCGGGAGGGATGGGACCCAGTACTTC. It codes for CASSLGRDGTQYF.

V is TRBV7-9 and J is TRBJ2-7; D gene unclear. V gave up 1 base and J gave up 4 bases, with 5 bases separating them. There are 12 residues in the CDR3. Germline V lookup: CDR1 SEHNR, CDR2 FQNEAQ (reference sequence). The CDR3 nucleotides read TGTGCCAGCAGCTTAGAGCTATACGAGCAGTACTTC. As protein: CASSLELYEQYF.

The chain links TRBV7-9 to TRBJ2-7, with 7 bases aligning to TRBD1. Trimming removed 1 base from V and 0 bases from J; junction bases left unmatched: 3. Germline V gives CDR1 SEHNR, CDR2 FQNEAQ (reference sequence). This CDR3 is built from 15 residues. CDR3 sequence (DNA): TGTGCCAGCAGCTTAGGACAGGGCTACTCCTACGAGCAGTACTTC. Translation gives CASSLGQGYSYEQYF.

A note on this clone: One junction end disagrees with the germline gene, perhaps due to a read error. Other DNA sequences in this specimen translate into the identical CDR3. The J gene is TRBJ1-4, the V gene TRBV4-1; perhaps TRBD1 as D (5 bases). CDR1 MGHRA and CDR2 YSYEKL come from the germline V gene. This CDR3 region has 13 residues. The CDR3 is CASSQSRRGKLFF. The CDR3, as DNA: TGTGCCAGCAGCCAATCGAGGAGGGGAAAACTGTTTTTT.

The genes are TRBV11-1 and TRBJ2-5, with 8 bases identical to TRBD1. CDR1 and CDR2 from the germline V gene are SGHAT and FQDESV (reference sequence). V gave up 1 base and J gave up 2 bases; unmatched junction bases: 6. The CDR3 loop spans 16 amino acids. CDR3 sequence reads: CASSLGTGQGQETQYF. The CDR3 DNA reads as TGTGCCAGCAGCTTAGGAACCGGACAGGGTCAAGAGACCCAGTACTTC.

As concerns this clone: Germline and junction disagree at one end, which may indicate a read error. V usage is TRBV7-9 and J usage is TRBJ1-5, with TRBD1 matching over 7 bases. Looked up from germline, CDR1 is SEHNR and CDR2 is FQNEAQ (reference sequence). CDR3 length equals 14 residues. CDR3 in amino acids: CSSSHQGGNQPQHF. DNA of the CDR3: TGTTCCAGCAGCCACCAGGGGGGTAATCAGCCCCAGCATTTT. The full variable domain, in which reference TRBV7-9 and TRBJ1-5 provide the parts outside the CDR3, is DTGVSQNPRHKITKRGQNVTFRCDPISEHNRLYWYRQTLGQGPEFLTYFQNEAQLEKSRLLSDRFSAERPKGSFSTLEIQRTEQGDSAMYLCSSSHQGGNQPQHFGDGTRLSIL.

The V and J genes are TRBV9 and TRBJ1-6; possibly TRBD1 for D (5 bases). Germline V gene lookup returns CDR1 SGDLS and CDR2 YYNGEE. The CDR3 covers 14 residues. V dropped 3 bases and J dropped 8 bases, with 12 bases sitting between them. The DNA for the CDR3 is TGTGCCAGCAGCGGCGGGACGACTGATTCACCCCTCCACTTT. Translated, it gives CASSGGTTDSPLHF.

The sample holds a few counts of this clone. V usage is TRBV2 and J usage is TRBJ1-2; D call uncertain. The CDR3 is 13 residues long. The germline V gene has CDR1 SNHLY and CDR2 FYNNEI. V was shortened by 3 bases and J by 4 bases, with 9 bases between the two germline ends. This CDR3 is CASSDAGTYGYTF. CDR3 nucleotides: TGTGCCAGCAGTGATGCAGGAACCTATGGCTACACCTTC.

CDR3 protein: CASSQGEFVRAFF. CDR3 sequence (DNA): TGTGCCAGCAGCCAGGGGGAATTTGTTAGAGCTTTCTTT. This rearrangement joins TRBV25-1 to TRBJ1-1; 7 positions match TRBD1. The CDR3 spans 13 residues. CDR1 is MGHDK, CDR2 SYGVNS, per germline. V lost 6 bases and J lost 10; bases outside the gene matches: 11.

CDR3 region: CASSWTVGNTGELFF. As DNA, the CDR3 is TGTGCCAGCAGTTGGACAGTCGGAAACACCGGGGAGCTGTTTTTT. V gene TRBV6-5 combines with J gene TRBJ2-2, with a possible D match to TRBD1 (6 bases). Per germline, CDR1 MNHEY and CDR2 SVGAGI. The CDR3 is 15 amino acids. Trimming removed 4 bases at V and 2 bases at J, with 11 bases between.

The chain has TRBV5-1 and TRBJ1-1; D possibly corresponds to TRBD1 (5 bases). The CDR3 has 13 residues. Germline V gene data show CDR1 as SGHRS and CDR2 as YFSETQ. With 5 bases removed from V and 5 bases from J, the gap between germline ends came to 13 bases. The CDR3 DNA reads TGCGCCAGCAGGTGGCAGGGCGATACTGAAGCTTTCTTT. It specifies CASRWQGDTEAFF.

As to this clone: Relative to the germline gene, one junction end is altered; a read error may explain this. The chain has TRBV4-1 and TRBJ1-1; D remains ambiguous. The V gene's germline CDR1 is MGHRA and CDR2 YSYEKL. This CDR3 region has 14 residues. CDR3 sequence reads: CASSQDRRLTKAFF. As DNA, the CDR3 is TGCGCCAGCAGCCAAGATAGGAGGCTCACTAAAGCTTTCTTT.

This clone has a single count. The rearrangement uses TRBV19 and TRBJ1-6, with 7 positions matching TRBD1. Trimming took 2 bases from V and 7 from J; bases not matched to a gene: 2. The germline gives CDR1 LNHDA, CDR2 SQIVND (reference sequence). The CDR3 contains 14 residues. DNA of the CDR3: TGTGCCAGTAGTATAACAGGGGCCAATTCACCCCTCCACTTT. Its protein is CASSITGANSPLHF. The full variable domain, its missing parts supplied by reference TRBV19 and TRBJ1-6, is DGGITQSPKYLFRKEGQNVTLSCEQNLNHDAMYWYRQDPGQGLRLIYYSQIVNDFQKGDIAEGYSVSREKKESFPLTVTSAQKNPTAFYLCASSITGANSPLHFGNGTRLTVT.

This chain connects TRBV6-5 to TRBJ2-5; D possibly corresponds to TRBD1 (6 bases). This CDR3 is 14 amino acids long. V shed 2 bases and J shed 4 bases, with 11 bases lying between them. The germline V gene encodes CDR1 MNHEY and CDR2 SVGAGI. CDR3 protein: CASSYADSAETQYF. For the CDR3, the DNA is TGTGCCAGCAGTTACGCGGACAGCGCAGAGACCCAGTACTTC.

In its sample, this clone was seen a few times. V usage is TRBV6-5 and J usage is TRBJ1-2; D is unclear. This CDR3 is 13 amino acids long. Trimming shortened V by 5 bases and J by 3 bases, and 10 bases separated the two germline ends. Germline loops: CDR1 MNHEY, CDR2 SVGAGI. CDR3 in amino acids: CASSREIDYGYTF. In DNA, the CDR3 is TGTGCCAGCAGTCGGGAAATAGACTATGGCTACACCTTC.

The J gene is TRBJ2-1, the V gene TRBV7-7; 8 bases fit TRBD1. Trimming took 5 bases from V and 10 from J; bases not matched to a gene: 4. CDR1 and CDR2 from the germline V gene are SSHAT and FNYEAQ (reference sequence). This CDR3 is 12 amino acids long. The CDR3 is CASSPGTGEQFF. CDR3 nucleotides: TGTGCCAGCAGCCCCGGGACAGGCGAGCAGTTCTTC.

This clone has only a few counts. V usage is TRBV4-2 and J usage is TRBJ2-1; 11 positions agree with TRBD2. Per the germline V gene, CDR1 is LGHNA and CDR2 is YNFKEQ. V lost 4 bases and J lost 3; bases outside the gene matches: 5. The CDR3 contains 16 residues. The CDR3 reads CASSPILAGVYNEQFF. In nucleotides, the CDR3 is TGTGCCAGCAGCCCAATACTAGCGGGGGTCTACAATGAGCAGTTCTTC.

The gene calls are TRBV11-2 and TRBJ2-3; D gene ambiguous. The V end was cut by 5 bases, the J end by 1 base, with 19 bases between. The CDR3 loop spans 17 amino acids. The V gene's germline CDR1 is SGHAT and CDR2 FQNNGV. The CDR3 is CASSKLRRSVGTDTQYF. The DNA of the CDR3 is TGTGCCAGCAGCAAACTTAGGCGGTCAGTAGGCACAGATACGCAGTATTTT.

The gene calls are TRBV7-3 and TRBJ2-1; D might be TRBD1 (6 bases). The V and J ends lost 1 base and 5 bases respectively, with 9 bases between them. CDR3 length: 14 amino acids. The germline CDR1 and CDR2 sequences are SGHTA and FQGTGA. The CDR3 region is CASSLNTGNNEQFF. CDR3 sequence (DNA): TGTGCCAGCAGCTTAAACACAGGGAACAATGAGCAGTTCTTC.

The rearrangement uses TRBV7-2 and TRBJ2-2; no definite D call. Trimming removed 3 bases from V and 7 bases from J, with 15 bases in between. CDR3 length equals 15 residues. Per the germline V gene, CDR1 is SGHTA and CDR2 is FQGNSA. DNA for the CDR3: TGTGCCAGCAGCTTCCCCGGTCAGGTGCACGGGGAGCTGTTTTTT. Translation: CASSFPGQVHGELFF.

The table lists this clone with a few counts. The chain uses TRBV19 and TRBJ1-1; 9 positions agree with TRBD1. This CDR3 spans 15 amino acids. V shed 6 bases, J shed 4 bases, and the junction held 9 bases outside the gene matches. CDR1 and CDR2 from the germline V gene are LNHDA and SQIVND (reference sequence). The CDR3 DNA follows: TGTGCCAGTAGCCCTATAGGACAGGGGCGCACTGAAGCTTTCTTT. This codes for CASSPIGQGRTEAFF.

The chain couples TRBV11-2 to TRBJ2-1; 10 bases are a match to TRBD2. Trimming at V came to 5 bases and at J to 2 bases, leaving 3 bases not matched to a gene. Germline V gene lookup returns CDR1 SGHAT and CDR2 FQNNGV. The CDR3 sequence is 15 residues long. The CDR3 DNA reads as TGTGCCAGCAGCACTACTAGCGGGGCCTACAATGAGCAGTTCTTC. It is translated as CASSTTSGAYNEQFF.

The rearrangement joins TRBV19 to TRBJ1-5; 10 bases line up with TRBD1. The CDR3 runs to 16 residues. Germline V gene sequence: CDR1 LNHDA, CDR2 SQIVND (reference sequence). V lost 3 bases, J lost 5 bases, and 7 bases stayed unmatched. DNA of the CDR3: TGTGCCAGTAGTATCTCAGGGACAGGGGACCATCAGCCCCAGCATTTT. Its translation is CASSISGTGDHQPQHF. Complete variable domain (other parts from reference TRBV19 and TRBJ1-5): DGGITQSPKYLFRKEGQNVTLSCEQNLNHDAMYWYRQDPGQGLRLIYYSQIVNDFQKGDIAEGYSVSREKKESFPLTVTSAQKNPTAFYLCASSISGTGDHQPQHFGDGTRLSIL.

V gene TRBV18 combines with J gene TRBJ1-1; TRBD1 aligns across 9 bases. Germline-derived CDR1 and CDR2 are KGHSH and LQKENI. Germline trimming cut 4 bases from V and 4 bases from J; bases unmatched to any gene: 7. The CDR3 consists of 15 residues. The CDR3 region is CASSLKQGAITEAFF. CDR3 nucleotides: TGTGCCAGCTCACTAAAACAGGGGGCCATCACTGAAGCTTTCTTT.

V gene TRBV19 combines with J gene TRBJ1-5, with 9 positions matching TRBD1. Germline V gene sequence: CDR1 LNHDA, CDR2 SQIVND (reference sequence). Germline trimming cut 5 bases from V and 4 bases from J; bases unmatched to any gene: 9. The CDR3 has 16 amino acids. CDR3 sequence (DNA): TGTGCCAGTAGTCCAACAGGGACAGGGCCGAATCAGCCCCAGCATTTT. Its protein product is CASSPTGTGPNQPQHF.